The 21 T cell receptor beta chains below were found in one sample sequenced in a study of regulatory T cells in long-lasting Graves disease. Both iRepertoire HTBI primers and Arm-PCR of CDR3 regions were used to build the TCR beta libraries. One entry per CDR3 protein results from TCRdb running MiXCR on the multiplex PCR reads. Of about 560,000 distinct CDR3 sequences detected, approximately 16% appear once; the ten largest clones hold around 12%. The time point denotes: newly diagnosed GD, antithyroid drugs for less than 3 months. PBMC-derived RNA was used for the TCR library. This sample also belongs to another study, concerning T cells in Graves' hyperthyroidism and ophthalmopathy.

The input for sequencing was peripheral blood mononuclear cells (PBMCs), taken at new diagnosis, from a patient treated with antithyroid drugs. All receptors derive from a man between 18 and 29 years old with Graves disease.

This clonotype was seen many times. V gene TRBV2 combines with J gene TRBJ2-1; TRBD1 agrees at 7 bases. Germline values: CDR1 SNHLY, CDR2 FYNNEI. After removal of 3 bases from V and 0 bases from J, the junction contained 17 bases not matched to a gene. The CDR3 length is 20 residues. CDR3 sequence: CASSDPRGQAYRSSYNEQFF. The CDR3 DNA follows: TGTGCCAGCAGTGACCCCCGCGGACAGGCGTACCGAAGCTCCTACAATGAGCAGTTCTTC. The full variable domain, its missing parts supplied by reference TRBV2 and TRBJ2-1, is EPEVTQTPSHQVTQMGQEVILRCVPISNHLYFYWYRQILGQKVEFLVSFYNNEISEKSEIFDDQFSVERPDGSNFTLKIRSTKLEDSAMYFCASSDPRGQAYRSSYNEQFFGPGTRLTVL.

This clonotype was recorded at least ten times. The genes are TRBV7-9 and TRBJ1-5; 7 bases match TRBD1. Trimming at V came to 5 bases and at J to 7 bases, leaving 11 bases not matched to a gene. The CDR3 has 15 residues. Germline V gene sequence: CDR1 SEHNR, CDR2 FQNEAQ (reference sequence). CDR3 sequence (DNA): TGTGCCAGCAGCGGGGACAGAGAACCCATCCAGCCCCAGCATTTT. It yields the protein CASSGDREPIQPQHF.

A few counts support this clonotype. The rearrangement uses TRBV29-1 and TRBJ2-5; D is undetermined. Per the germline V gene, CDR1 is SQVTM and CDR2 is ANQGSEA. Between the trimmed V and J ends, which lost 4 bases and 3 bases, there was a span of 6 bases. CDR3 length: 11 amino acids. The CDR3 reads CSVAQEETQYF. CDR3 nucleotide sequence: TGCAGCGTTGCCCAAGAAGAGACCCAGTACTTC.

Many counts were recorded for this clonotype. The gene calls are TRBV6-5 and TRBJ2-3; D is undetermined. The germline gives CDR1 MNHEY, CDR2 SVGAGI. There are 12 residues in the CDR3. Deletions cut 2 bases from V and 5 bases from J, with 5 bases between. The DNA of the CDR3 is TGTGCCAGCAGTTACAGTGGAGATACGCAGTATTTT. Amino acids: CASSYSGDTQYF.

This clonotype occurred many times. This sequence joins TRBV30 and TRBJ2-7, with D possibly TRBD1 on 5 matching bases. V lost 8 bases, J lost 0 bases, and 11 bases lay in between. The CDR3 extends over 12 amino acids. Germline assignment: CDR1 GTSNPN and CDR2 SVGIG (reference sequence). The CDR3 here is CAAARDSYEQYF. CDR3 nucleotides: TGTGCCGCGGCCAGGGACTCCTACGAGCAGTACTTC.

To note about this clonotype: A much larger clone lies one base from this, so it may be a read error. V is TRBV3-1 and J is TRBJ1-2, with a possible D match to TRBD1 (5 bases). Per the germline V gene, CDR1 is LGHDT and CDR2 is YNNKEL (reference sequence). The CDR3 is made up of 13 amino acids. The DNA for the CDR3 is TGTGCCAGCCGCCAAGGGGCAGGTAACGGCTACACCTTC. This translates into CASRQGAGNGYTF.

The V call is TRBV6-5, the J call TRBJ2-1; 10 bases agree with TRBD2. The CDR3 covers 20 residues. The germline CDR1 and CDR2 sequences are MNHEY and SVGAGI. V lost 1 base to trimming and J lost 0 bases; unmatched junction nucleotides: 12. The CDR3 loop reads CASSYYSSGSSRLSYNEQFF. In DNA, the CDR3 is TGTGCCAGCAGTTACTACTCTAGCGGGAGCTCTCGGCTCTCCTACAATGAGCAGTTCTTC.

The chain carries TRBV6-1 and TRBJ2-7; 13 bases line up with TRBD2. The length of the CDR3 is 18 residues. Trimming took 4 bases from V and 2 from J; bases not matched to a gene: 11. Per germline, CDR1 MNHNS and CDR2 SASEGT. In nucleotides, the CDR3 is TGTGCCAGCAGTGTAGATAGACTAGCGGGAGGTGGTCCCTACGAGCAGTACTTC. Translation gives CASSVDRLAGGGPYEQYF.

The chain is built from TRBV12-3 or TRBV12-4 and TRBJ1-2; no clear D. The CDR3 runs 14 residues. The V end lost 7 bases, the J end lost 4 bases, and 16 bases lay between the germline ends. The CDR3 sequence is CASTGVSSPYGYTF. The DNA of the CDR3 is TGTGCCAGCACCGGAGTGTCCTCCCCCTATGGCTACACCTTC.

CDR3 nucleotides: TGCAGTGCTAGAGATGGGGCAGGGGGCGGAAACACCATATATTTT. It encodes CSARDGAGGGNTIYF. The chain links TRBV20-1 to TRBJ1-3; 8 nucleotides align to TRBD1. There are 15 residues in the CDR3. Per the germline V gene, CDR1 is DFQATT and CDR2 is SNEGSKA (reference sequence). J was trimmed by 4 bases and V by 0 bases; bases with no gene match: 5.

In regard to this clonotype: A single base separates this from a much larger clone, so it may be a read error. The chain is built from TRBV13 and TRBJ2-7, with 8 positions matching TRBD2. CDR1 and CDR2 from the germline V gene are PRHDT and FYEKMQ (reference sequence). This CDR3 is 15 amino acids long. The CDR3 nucleotides read TGTGCCAGAAGCTTAAGGGTAGCGGGATTCTACGAGCAGTACTTC. This sequence encodes CARSLRVAGFYEQYF.

This clonotype occurred a few times. In DNA, the CDR3 is TGCAGTGCTCACTGGAGAGAAAGCTCCTATAATTCACCCCTCCACTTT. Amino acids: CSAHWRESSYNSPLHF. The chain has TRBV20-1 and TRBJ1-6, with D unresolved. The ends were cut back, 5 bases at V and 0 bases at J, with 14 bases in the middle. The length of the CDR3 is 16 residues. From germline, CDR1 is DFQATT and CDR2 SNEGSKA (reference sequence).

V usage is TRBV6-1 and J usage is TRBJ1-2; D not resolved. The CDR3 consists of 14 residues. From germline, CDR1 is MNHNS and CDR2 SASEGT. V lost 4 bases and J 0 bases, leaving 9 bases between the germline ends. CDR3 region: CASSATEANYGYTF. For the CDR3, the DNA is TGTGCCAGCAGTGCTACAGAAGCTAACTATGGCTACACCTTC.

This clonotype was picked up many times. The rearrangement uses TRBV20-1 and TRBJ2-7, with 9 bases fitting TRBD2. Germline V gene sequence: CDR1 DFQATT, CDR2 SNEGSKA (reference sequence). The V and J ends lost 3 bases and 0 bases, in that order; junction bases with no gene match: 9. The CDR3 length is 16 residues. CDR3 DNA: TGCAGTGCTAGCGCCGGGACTAGCTGGAGCTCCTACGAGCAGTACTTC. Translation gives CSASAGTSWSSYEQYF.

This clonotype occurred many times. The chain uses TRBV6-1 and TRBJ1-5; 9 bases match TRBD1. CDR1 and CDR2 (germline): MNHNS, SASEGT. This CDR3 has 16 residues. V was pared by 4 bases and J by 7 bases, with 11 bases of the junction left unmatched. The CDR3 coding sequence is TGTGCCAGCAGTGCAAAACCGGGACAGGGTGACCAGCCCCAGCATTTT. Translation: CASSAKPGQGDQPQHF.

This clonotype has at least ten counts. The chain links TRBV27 to TRBJ2-7; D ambiguous. Germline-derived CDR1 and CDR2 are MNHEY and SMNVEV (reference sequence). V dropped 1 base and J dropped 1 base, with 8 bases sitting between them. CDR3 length equals 14 residues. CDR3 DNA: TGTGCCAGCAGTTTATATCTGGATTCCTACGAGCAGTACTTC. Translating it yields CASSLYLDSYEQYF.

This clonotype was seen only a few times. CDR3 coding DNA: TGCAGTGCTAGAATAAAAGGGGGAGGTAACACTGAAGCTTTCTTT. This encodes CSARIKGGGNTEAFF. The chain combines TRBV20-1 with TRBJ1-1; D may be TRBD1 (6 bases). CDR3 size: 15 residues. Looked up from germline, CDR1 is DFQATT and CDR2 is SNEGSKA (reference sequence). With 2 bases removed from V and 2 bases from J, the gap between germline ends came to 15 bases.

This clonotype was picked up a small number of times. A much larger clonotype is one base distant, so this may be a read error. Since the CDR3 does not end with the conserved phenylalanine or tryptophan, this likely comes from a read error. The chain recombines TRBV11-3 with TRBJ2-1; 8 bases align to TRBD2. Germline-derived CDR1 and CDR2 are SGHNT and YENEEA. The V segment lost 4 bases and the J segment 9 bases; nucleotides outside the gene matches: 5. The CDR3 runs 13 residues. The chain's CDR3 is CASSSRGAGEQFV. CDR3 bases: TGTGCCAGCAGCTCGCGGGGGGCGGGTGAGCAGTTCGTC.

To note about this clonotype: The likely explanation is a read error, given a far larger clone one base away. The rearrangement joins TRBV20-1 to TRBJ2-7, with TRBD2 matching 12 bases. V lost 5 bases to trimming and J lost 7 bases; unmatched junction nucleotides: 15. Per germline, CDR1 DFQATT and CDR2 SNEGSKA (reference sequence). The CDR3 covers 16 residues. This CDR3 is CSARILAGGQGNEQYF. CDR3 coding DNA: TGCAGTGCTCGTATACTAGCGGGAGGCCAGGGCAATGAGCAGTACTTC.

The table lists this clonotype with many counts. The chain is built from TRBV20-1 and TRBJ1-1; D remains unclear. The germline V gene has CDR1 DFQATT and CDR2 SNEGSKA (reference sequence). V dropped 3 bases and J dropped 1 base, with 6 bases sitting between them. The CDR3 runs to 12 residues. In DNA form, the CDR3 reads TGCAGTGCTAGTTTGGCGAACACTGAAGCTTTCTTT. It yields the protein CSASLANTEAFF.

This clonotype was counted only a few times. This rearrangement joins TRBV10-1 to TRBJ2-3, with unresolved D. Deletions cut 2 bases from V and 6 bases from J, with 12 bases between. Germline V CDR1 and CDR2: WNHNN, SYGVQD (reference sequence). The CDR3 runs to 14 residues. Here the CDR3 DNA reads TGCGCCAGCAGTGAGGGATCGTTAGGCGATACGCAGTATTTT. Amino acid sequence: CASSEGSLGDTQYF.